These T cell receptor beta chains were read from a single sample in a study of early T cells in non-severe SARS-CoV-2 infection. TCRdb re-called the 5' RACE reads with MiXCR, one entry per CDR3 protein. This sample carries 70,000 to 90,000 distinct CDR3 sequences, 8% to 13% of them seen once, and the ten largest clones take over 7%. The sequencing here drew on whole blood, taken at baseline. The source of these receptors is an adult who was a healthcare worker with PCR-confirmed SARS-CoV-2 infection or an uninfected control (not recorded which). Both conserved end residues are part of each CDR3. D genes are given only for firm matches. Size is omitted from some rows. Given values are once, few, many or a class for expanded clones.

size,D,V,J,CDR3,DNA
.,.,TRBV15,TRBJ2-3,CASREGRSDTQYF,TGTGCCTCCAGAGAGGGACGCTCAGATACGCAGTATTTT
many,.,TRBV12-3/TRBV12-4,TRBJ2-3,CASSPTDTQYF,TGTGCCAGCAGCCCCACAGATACGCAGTATTTT
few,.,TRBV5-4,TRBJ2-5,CASSLPRGREETQYF,TGTGCCAGCAGCTTGCCTAGGGGGCGGGAGGAGACCCAGTACTTC
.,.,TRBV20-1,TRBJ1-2,CSARDLDRLGGYTF,TGCAGTGCTAGAGATCTCGACAGGCTGGGAGGCTACACCTTC
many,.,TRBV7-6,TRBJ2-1,CASSLLNYNEQFF,TGTGCCAGCAGCTTATTAAATTACAATGAGCAGTTCTTC
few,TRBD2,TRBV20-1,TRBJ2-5,CSAGLGASGKQTQYF,TGCAGTGCTGGACTGGGCGCTAGCGGGAAACAGACCCAGTACTTC
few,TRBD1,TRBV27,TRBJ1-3,CASSPGQGVRGNTIYF,TGTGCCAGCAGTCCAGGACAGGGAGTACGTGGAAACACCATATATTTT
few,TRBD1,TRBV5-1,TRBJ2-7,CASSPGWTGDEQYF,TGCGCCAGCAGCCCAGGCTGGACAGGGGACGAGCAGTACTTC
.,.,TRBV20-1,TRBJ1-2,CSARARTGRNYGYTF,TGCAGTGCTAGAGCCCGGACGGGGAGAAACTATGGCTACACCTTC
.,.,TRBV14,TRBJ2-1,CASSQGARSDEQFF,TGTGCCAGCAGCCAAGGGGCTAGGTCCGATGAGCAGTTCTTC
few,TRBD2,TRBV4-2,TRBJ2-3,CASSQEGTNPADTQYF,TGTGCCAGCAGCCAAGAGGGGACTAACCCGGCAGATACGCAGTATTTT
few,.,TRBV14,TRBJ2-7,CASSLQSGQAYEQYF,TGTGCCAGCAGCCTCCAATCAGGTCAAGCCTACGAGCAGTACTTC
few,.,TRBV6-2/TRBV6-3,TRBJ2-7,CASSYEPLSDEQYF,TGTGCCAGCAGTTACGAACCCCTGAGCGACGAGCAGTACTTC
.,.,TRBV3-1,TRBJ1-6,CASSQEPGAGSPLHF,TGTGCCAGCAGCCAAGAACCAGGAGCAGGGTCACCCCTCCACTTT
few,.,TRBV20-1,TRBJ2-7,CSALRDPTYEQYF,TGCAGTGCTCTCCGGGACCCGACCTACGAGCAGTACTTC
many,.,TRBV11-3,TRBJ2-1,CASSLDQVTYNEQFF,TGTGCCAGCAGCTTAGATCAAGTGACCTACAATGAGCAGTTCTTC
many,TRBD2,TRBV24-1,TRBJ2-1,CATTSGRGFNEQFF,TGTGCCACCACCAGCGGGAGGGGGTTCAATGAGCAGTTCTTC